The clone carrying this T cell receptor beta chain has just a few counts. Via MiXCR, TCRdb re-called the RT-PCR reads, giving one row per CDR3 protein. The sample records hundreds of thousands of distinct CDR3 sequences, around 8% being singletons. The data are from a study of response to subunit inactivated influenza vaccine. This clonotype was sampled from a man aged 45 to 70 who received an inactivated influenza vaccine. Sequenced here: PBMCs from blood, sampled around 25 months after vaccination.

For the CDR3, the DNA is TGTGCCAGCAGTTACGGTAGCGCGACCTACGAGCAGTACTTC. Protein: CASSYGSATYEQYF. The V call is TRBV6-2 or TRBV6-3, the J call TRBJ2-7; a possible D gene is TRBD2 (5 bases). The CDR3 consists of 14 residues. Deletions cut 2 bases from V and 2 bases from J, with 10 bases between. CDR1 and CDR2 (germline): MNHEY, SVGEGT.